This TCR beta chain was found in a study of blood T cell repertoires in COVID-19. This clone was counted a few times. Clones were sequenced by immunoSEQ multiplex PCR, and TCRdb holds only the in-frame ones, with some missing. The data contain 100,000 to 150,000 clones, roughly four fifths of them singletons. The specimen sequenced was peripheral blood. This receptor was identified in a human donor in a cohort sampled during active COVID-19.

In DNA, the CDR3 is TGTGCCAGTAGCCAGGACACTGTGGGAACCTCTGGGGCCAACGTCCTGACTTTC. It yields the protein CASSQDTVGTSGANVLTF. This chain connects TRBV19 to TRBJ2-6; the D gene is possibly TRBD1 (5 bases). Trimming shortened V by 6 bases and J by 0 bases, and 18 bases separated the two germline ends. Germline V gives CDR1 LNHDA, CDR2 SQIVND (reference sequence). The CDR3 runs 18 residues.